These 12 T cell receptor beta chains came from one sample sequenced in a study of blood T cells in healthy people across ages. The use of a sample-barcoded 5' primer and a J-beta primer mix characterized a second PCR of about 7 to 12 cycles. TCRdb independently ran MiXCR on the 5' RACE reads; one entry per CDR3 protein. The repertoire holds about 1.4 million distinct CDR3 sequences, 45% to 70% seen once, with 5.5% to 8% in the top ten. Input material: blood. The receptors were gathered from a man aged 18-30 years in good health.

This chain joins TRBV4-1 and TRBJ2-7; no firm D call. The germline CDR1 and CDR2 sequences are MGHRA and YSYEKL. CDR3 size: 15 residues. With 2 bases removed from V and 7 bases from J, the gap between germline ends came to 18 bases. As DNA, the CDR3 is TGCGCCAGCAGCCAATATTCTGGGCCCTCTGGGGAGCAGTACTTC. It specifies CASSQYSGPSGEQYF.

On this clonotype: A read error is possible here, since a much larger clone lies one base away. This chain links TRBV15 with TRBJ1-5; 7 nucleotides align to TRBD1. CDR1 and CDR2 (germline): LNHNV, YYDKDF (reference sequence). This CDR3 is 16 amino acids long. The V gene end was trimmed by 3 bases and the J gene end by 0 bases; junction bases not matched to a gene: 5. The CDR3 protein is CATSRRQGCSNQPQHF. The CDR3 bases are TGTGCCACCAGCAGGCGACAGGGCTGTAGCAATCAGCCCCAGCATTTT.

The chain links TRBV20-1 to TRBJ1-5; D remains unclear. The CDR3 covers 12 residues. Trimming took off 4 bases at V and 7 bases at J, with 11 bases between the two ends. The germline gives CDR1 DFQATT, CDR2 SNEGSKA (reference sequence). The CDR3 DNA follows: TGCAGTGCTACAGTATTGGGGCAGCCCCAGCATTTT. It translates to CSATVLGQPQHF.

The chain employs TRBV24-1 and TRBJ2-3; no clear D gene. The CDR3 runs to 12 residues. Germline V CDR1 and CDR2: KGHDR, SFDVKD. The ends were cut back, 7 bases at V and 8 bases at J, with 12 bases in the middle. The CDR3 region has the DNA TGTGCCACCAGCCTGTGTCTCGGTACGCAGTATTTT. This gives the protein CATSLCLGTQYF.

This clonotype was counted only a few times. The rearrangement uses TRBV4-1 and TRBJ1-2; D ambiguous. V gave up 0 bases and J gave up 4 bases, with 12 bases separating them. Germline V gives CDR1 MGHRA, CDR2 YSYEKL. The CDR3 extends over 15 amino acids. The CDR3 nucleotides read TGCGCCAGCAGCCAAGATCGGATGCAGATCTATGGCTACACCTTC. Translating gives CASSQDRMQIYGYTF.

CDR3 amino acids: CASSYPGQGLGNQPQHF. For the CDR3, the DNA is TGTGCCAGCAGTTACCCGGGACAGGGATTAGGCAATCAGCCCCAGCATTTT. The chain combines TRBV6-6 with TRBJ1-5; 9 bases are a match to TRBD1. The CDR3 consists of 17 residues. In germline, CDR1 is MNHNY, CDR2 SVGAGI (reference sequence). With 2 bases clipped from V and 2 bases from J, the junction kept 7 bases outside the gene matches.

This clonotype was recorded a few times. The chain combines TRBV12-3 or TRBV12-4 with TRBJ2-7; D call uncertain. With 6 bases removed from V and 3 bases from J, the gap between germline ends came to 9 bases. The CDR3 covers 12 residues. The CDR3 loop is CASSYSHYEQYF. CDR3 coding DNA: TGTGCCAGCAGCTATAGCCACTACGAGCAGTACTTC.

The CDR3 protein is CSATRGSSYNEQFF. The CDR3 DNA is TGCAGCGCCACCCGGGGGAGCTCCTACAATGAGCAGTTCTTC. The chain is built from TRBV29-1 and TRBJ2-1; perhaps TRBD2 as D (6 bases). CDR3 length: 14 residues. The germline gives CDR1 SQVTM, CDR2 ANQGSEA. The ends were cut back, 7 bases at V and 0 bases at J, with 13 bases in the middle.

The J gene is TRBJ2-1, the V gene TRBV7-9; D gene unclear. Looked up from germline, CDR1 is SEHNR and CDR2 is FQNEAQ (reference sequence). The CDR3 length is 12 residues. Trimming stripped 7 bases from V and 6 bases from J, with 10 bases between. CDR3 region: CASTLGPNEQFF. CDR3 DNA sequence: TGTGCCAGCACCTTGGGTCCCAATGAGCAGTTCTTC.

The chain employs TRBV9 and TRBJ2-3; 13 bases are shared with TRBD2. This CDR3 has 16 residues. The germline V gene encodes CDR1 SGDLS and CDR2 YYNGEE. Trimming took 4 bases from V and 6 from J; bases not matched to a gene: 8. Here the CDR3 DNA reads TGTGCCAGCAGCACCCGGACTAGCGGGAGATACGATACGCAGTATTTT. It is translated as CASSTRTSGRYDTQYF.

This chain connects TRBV7-9 to TRBJ1-1; unclear D gene. V lost 1 base, J lost 6 bases, and 9 bases lay in between. The CDR3 runs 13 residues. Germline V gene data show CDR1 as SEHNR and CDR2 as FQNEAQ (reference sequence). CDR3 protein: CASSLVGVPEAFF. The DNA of the CDR3 is TGTGCCAGCAGCTTAGTCGGGGTCCCTGAAGCTTTCTTT.

In this sample, this clonotype turned up once. The rearrangement joins TRBV11-3 to TRBJ2-1; TRBD2 is a possible D gene (6 bases). Germline-derived CDR1 and CDR2 are SGHNT and YENEEA. CDR3 length: 12 residues. The germline V and J ends were trimmed by 3 bases and 10 bases, with 10 bases remaining between them. The CDR3 nucleotides are TGTGCCAGCAGCTTGCCCGGGAGAGAGCAGTTCTTC. Its translation is CASSLPGREQFF. The entire variable domain, with the rest obtained from reference TRBV11-3 and TRBJ2-1, is as follows: EAGVVQSPRYKIIEKKQPVAFWCNPISGHNTLYWYLQNLGQGPELLIRYENEEAVDDSQLPKDRFSAERLKGVDSTLKIQPAELGDSAVYLCASSLPGREQFFGPGTRLTVL.